This is a list of T cell receptor beta chains from one sample in a study of control samples from healthy donors and cancer patients. Data came from immunoSEQ multiplex PCR; TCRdb stores just in-frame clones and leaves some out. Of around 110,000 clones listed, 88% are singletons. Sequences were obtained from blood. The receptor set was obtained from a woman aged 65 to 85 in good health. Each CDR3 is given with its conserved first and last residue. The D gene is left open where the match is weak. Expanded clones get a size class; other rows say once, few or many, or leave the size out.

d_gene	v_gene	j_gene	abundance	CDR3nt	CDR3aa
.	TRBV7-9	TRBJ1-4	.	TGTGCCAGCAGCTTAGGCGGGGGTCCGAATGAAAAACTGTTTTTT	CASSLGGGPNEKLFF
.	TRBV29-1	TRBJ2-3	.	TGCAGCGTTGGTACTGACCTCATTGGGGAGTATTTT	CSVGTDLIGEYF
.	TRBV6-6	TRBJ2-2	.	TGTGCCGGCCGACTAACCGGGGACACCGGGGAGCTGTTTTTT	CAGRLTGDTGELFF
TRBD2	TRBV24-1	TRBJ2-3	many	TGTGCCACCAGTGATTCTAGCGGGGGGGTCACAGATACGCAGTATTTT	CATSDSSGGVTDTQYF
TRBD1	TRBV4-2	TRBJ1-4	.	TGTGCCAGCAGCCCGACCGGGACAGGGGATGAAAAACTGTTTTTT	CASSPTGTGDEKLFF
TRBD1	TRBV28	TRBJ1-2	.	TGTGCCAGCAGTTCCCAGGGGGCGCGGGTCTATGGCTACACCTTC	CASSSQGARVYGYTF
TRBD1	TRBV19	TRBJ2-2	.	TGTGCCAGTAGTAACACCCGGGACAGGACGGGCGGGGAGCTGTTTTTT	CASSNTRDRTGGELFF
.	TRBV15	TRBJ1-2	.	TGTGCCACCAGCAGAGATCAGGCAGTGGGATATGGCTACACCTTC	CATSRDQAVGYGYTF
.	TRBV6-2/TRBV6-3	TRBJ1-5	.	TGTGCCAGCAGTTACACGGAGGTGAGCAATCAGCCCCAGCATTTT	CASSYTEVSNQPQHF
.	TRBV11-1	TRBJ2-5	.	TGTGCCAGCAGCTCCCCATCGCGGGCGGCTGGGGAGACCCAGTACTTC	CASSSPSRAAGETQYF
.	TRBV7-9	TRBJ2-7	.	TGTGCCAGCAGCATTAGCGGCGCCTCCTACGAGCAGTACTTC	CASSISGASYEQYF
.	TRBV2	TRBJ2-2	.	TGTGCCAGCAGTGAGGGGCGGGCGAACACCGGGGAGCTGTTTTTT	CASSEGRANTGELFF
TRBD2	TRBV7-2	TRBJ2-5	.	TGTGCCAGCAGCTTAGTCGGGACTAGCGGGGGGGCGGAGACCCAGTACTTC	CASSLVGTSGGAETQYF
.	TRBV4-1	TRBJ1-1	.	TGCGCCAGCAGCCAAGATGAGGGTATGGACACTGAAGCTTTCTTT	CASSQDEGMDTEAFF
TRBD2	TRBV2	TRBJ2-7	.	TGTGCCAGCAGTGTAGGGACTAGCGCATACGAGCAGTACTTC	CASSVGTSAYEQYF
.	TRBV2	TRBJ1-4	.	TGTGCCAGCAGTGGGAGTGAAAAACTGTTTTTT	CASSGSEKLFF
.	TRBV5-4	TRBJ2-5	.	TGTGCCAGCAGCCCAGAGACAGGGAGGCAGACCCAGTACTTC	CASSPETGRQTQYF
TRBD1	TRBV7-9	TRBJ1-5	.	TGTGCCAGCAGCCCCCAGGGGGCGAATAGCAATCAGCCCCAGCATTTT	CASSPQGANSNQPQHF
TRBD1	TRBV7-3	TRBJ1-1	once	TGTGCCAGCAGCCTCAATCCGGGACAGGAGGGGACTTTCTTT	CASSLNPGQEGTFF
TRBD2	TRBV5-1	TRBJ2-1	.	TGCGCCAGCAGCCCGACGACTAGCGGGGGGGAGAATGAGCAGTTCTTC	CASSPTTSGGENEQFF
TRBD2	TRBV7-3	TRBJ2-3	.	TGTGCCAGCAGCTTAGGACTAGCGGGCACAGATACGCAGTATTTT	CASSLGLAGTDTQYF
TRBD2	TRBV7-8	TRBJ2-3	once	TGTGCCAGCAGCTTCCTTAGCGGGAGCTACACAGATACGCAGTATTTT	CASSFLSGSYTDTQYF
.	TRBV3-1/TRBV3-2	TRBJ1-4	.	TGTGCCAGCAGCCAAGTTCAGGGGACTACAACTAATGAAAAACTGTTTTTT	CASSQVQGTTTNEKLFF
.	TRBV25-1	TRBJ2-3	.	TGTGCCAGCAGACAGTTAGAACTAGTCACAGATACGCAGTATTTT	CASRQLELVTDTQYF
.	TRBV7-7	TRBJ1-1	.	TGTGCCAGCAGCTTAGGTCCCAGGGGAAGGCGTGAAACTGAAGCTTTCTTT	CASSLGPRGRRETEAFF
.	TRBV10-3	TRBJ1-1	.	TGTGCCATCAGTGAGTCGATCGTTCCAACGACGAACACTGAAGCTTTCTTT	CAISESIVPTTNTEAFF
.	TRBV3-1/TRBV3-2	TRBJ1-2	.	TGTGCCAGCAGCTATTACCGGGACTTCGGGGCCAACTATGGCTACACCTTC	CASSYYRDFGANYGYTF
TRBD2	TRBV27	TRBJ2-3	.	TGTGCCAGCACACCAGTGGGCGAACTAGCGGGGGCAGATACGCAGTATTTT	CASTPVGELAGADTQYF
TRBD1	TRBV7-9	TRBJ1-6	.	TGTGCCAGCAGCTCCGGGGACAGTTATAATTCACCCCTCCACTTT	CASSSGDSYNSPLHF
.	TRBV6-1	TRBJ1-1	.	TGTGCCAGCAGTGAACAGGGGATAGGAGCTTTCTTT	CASSEQGIGAFF
.	TRBV7-9	TRBJ1-2	.	TGTGCCAGCAGATTACAGGTAAACTATGGCTACACCTTC	CASRLQVNYGYTF
.	TRBV7-2	TRBJ1-2	few	TGTGCCAGCAGCCCCGGCGGAAGTAGCTATGGCTACACCTTC	CASSPGGSSYGYTF
.	TRBV7-2	TRBJ1-4	.	TGTGCCAGCAGCTTAAATCCGGGTCCCAGCGAAAAACTGTTTTTT	CASSLNPGPSEKLFF
.	TRBV5-1	TRBJ1-1	few	TGCGCCAGCAGCAAAACGACAGGTTATGAAGCTTTCTTT	CASSKTTGYEAFF
.	TRBV29-1	TRBJ1-1	.	TGCAGCGACGGGGGCATAATGAACACTGAAGCTTTCTTT	CSDGGIMNTEAFF
.	TRBV6-5	TRBJ1-1	.	TGTGCCAGCAGGGCCACCCGAGGGGTGGCTGAAGCTTTCTTT	CASRATRGVAEAFF
.	TRBV27	TRBJ2-3	once	TGTGCCAGCAGTTTATATGGATTCACAGATACGCAGTATTTT	CASSLYGFTDTQYF
TRBD2	TRBV5-1	TRBJ2-3	.	TGCGCCAGCAGCTCTGGCCGGGGGGGCCTCACAGATACGCAGTATTTT	CASSSGRGGLTDTQYF
TRBD1	TRBV7-2	TRBJ2-7	.	TGTGCCAGCAGCTCCAGAGACCGGGACAGGGGCCCCCAGCCCCTCGAGCAGTACTTC	CASSSRDRDRGPQPLEQYF